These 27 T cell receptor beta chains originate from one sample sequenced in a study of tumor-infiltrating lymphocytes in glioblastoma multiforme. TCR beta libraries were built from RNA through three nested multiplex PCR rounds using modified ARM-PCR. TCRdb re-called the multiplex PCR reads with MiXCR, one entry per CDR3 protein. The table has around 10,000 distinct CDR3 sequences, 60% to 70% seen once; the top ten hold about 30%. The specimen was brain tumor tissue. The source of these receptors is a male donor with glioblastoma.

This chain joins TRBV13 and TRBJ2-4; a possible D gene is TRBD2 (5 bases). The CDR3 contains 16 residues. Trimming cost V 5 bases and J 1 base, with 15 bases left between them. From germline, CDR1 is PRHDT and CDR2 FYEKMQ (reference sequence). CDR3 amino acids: CASSAELASAKNIQYF. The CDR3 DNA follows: TGTGCCAGCAGCGCAGAGCTAGCATCGGCCAAAAACATTCAGTACTTC.

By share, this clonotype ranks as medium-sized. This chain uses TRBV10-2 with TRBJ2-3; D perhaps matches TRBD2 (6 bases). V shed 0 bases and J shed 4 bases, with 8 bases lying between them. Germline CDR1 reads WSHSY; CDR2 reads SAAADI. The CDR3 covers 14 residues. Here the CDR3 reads CASSESGGADTQYF. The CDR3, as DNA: TGCGCCAGCAGTGAGTCGGGAGGCGCAGATACGCAGTATTTT.

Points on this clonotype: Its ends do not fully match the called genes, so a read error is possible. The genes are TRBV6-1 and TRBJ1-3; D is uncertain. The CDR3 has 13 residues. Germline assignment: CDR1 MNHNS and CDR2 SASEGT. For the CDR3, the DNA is TGTGCCGGCAGAACAGCCTCTGGAAACACCATATACTTT. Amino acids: CAGRTASGNTIYF.

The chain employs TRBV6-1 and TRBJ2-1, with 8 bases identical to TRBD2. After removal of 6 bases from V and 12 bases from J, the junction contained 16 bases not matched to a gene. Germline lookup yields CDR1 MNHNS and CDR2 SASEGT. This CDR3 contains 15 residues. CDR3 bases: TGTGCCAGCAGCCCTCCGATTAGCGGGAAGGGTGGGCAGTTCTTC. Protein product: CASSPPISGKGGQFF.

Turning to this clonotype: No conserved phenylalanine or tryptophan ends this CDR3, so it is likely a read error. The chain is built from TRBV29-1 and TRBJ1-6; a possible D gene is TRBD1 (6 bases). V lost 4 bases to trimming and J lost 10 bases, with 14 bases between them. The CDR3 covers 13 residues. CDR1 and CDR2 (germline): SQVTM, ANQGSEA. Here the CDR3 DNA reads TGCAGCGTTGCCGGGGGCAGAGAATCACCCCTCCACTCT. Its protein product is CSVAGGRESPLHS.

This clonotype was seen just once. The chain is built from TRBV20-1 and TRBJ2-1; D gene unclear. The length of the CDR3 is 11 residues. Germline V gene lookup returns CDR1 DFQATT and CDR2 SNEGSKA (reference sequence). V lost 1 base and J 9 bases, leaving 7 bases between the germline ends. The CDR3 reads CSARVGTEQFF. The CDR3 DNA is TGCAGTGCTAGAGTAGGTACTGAGCAGTTCTTC.

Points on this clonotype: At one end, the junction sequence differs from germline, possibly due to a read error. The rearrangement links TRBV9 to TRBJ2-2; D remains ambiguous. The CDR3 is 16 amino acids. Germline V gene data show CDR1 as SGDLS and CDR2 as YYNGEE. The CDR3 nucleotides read TGTGCCGGCAGCGTAGTGCGGAACCGAGACACCGGGGAGCTGTTTTTT. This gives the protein CAGSVVRNRDTGELFF.

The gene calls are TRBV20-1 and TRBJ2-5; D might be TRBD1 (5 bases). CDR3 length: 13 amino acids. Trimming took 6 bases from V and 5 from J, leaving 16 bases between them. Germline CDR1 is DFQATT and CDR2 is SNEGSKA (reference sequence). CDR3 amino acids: CSAPRQPHETQYF. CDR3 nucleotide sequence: TGCAGTGCCCCTCGACAGCCCCACGAGACCCAGTACTTC.

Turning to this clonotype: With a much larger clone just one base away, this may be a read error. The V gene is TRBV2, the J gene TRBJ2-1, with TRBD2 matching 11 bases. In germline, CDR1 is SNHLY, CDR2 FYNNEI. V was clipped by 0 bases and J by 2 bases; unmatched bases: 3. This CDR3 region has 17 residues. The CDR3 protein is CASSEARLAGPYNEQFF. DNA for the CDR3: TGTGCCAGCAGTGAAGCGAGACTAGCGGGACCCTACAATGAGCAGTTCTTC.

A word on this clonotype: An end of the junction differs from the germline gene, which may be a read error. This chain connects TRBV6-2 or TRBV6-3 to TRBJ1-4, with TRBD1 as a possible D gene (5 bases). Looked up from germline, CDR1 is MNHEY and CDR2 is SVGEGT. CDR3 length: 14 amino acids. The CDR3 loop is CATSTQDNSEKLVF. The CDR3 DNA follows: TGTGCCACATCTACACAGGACAATAGTGAAAAACTGGTTTTT.

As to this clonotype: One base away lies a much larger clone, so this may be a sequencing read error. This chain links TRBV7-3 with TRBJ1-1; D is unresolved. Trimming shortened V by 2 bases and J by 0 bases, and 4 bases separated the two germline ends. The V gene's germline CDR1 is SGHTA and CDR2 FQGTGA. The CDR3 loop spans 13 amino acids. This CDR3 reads CASSLQMNTEAFF. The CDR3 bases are TGTGCCAGCAGCTTACAAATGAACACTGAAGCTTTCTTT.

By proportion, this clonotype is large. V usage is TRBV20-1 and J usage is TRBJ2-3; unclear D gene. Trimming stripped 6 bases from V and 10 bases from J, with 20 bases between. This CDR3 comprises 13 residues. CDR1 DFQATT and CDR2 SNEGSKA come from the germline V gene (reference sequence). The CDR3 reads CSAWPPMSEAQYF. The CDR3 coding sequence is TGCAGTGCGTGGCCCCCGATGAGCGAGGCGCAGTATTTT.

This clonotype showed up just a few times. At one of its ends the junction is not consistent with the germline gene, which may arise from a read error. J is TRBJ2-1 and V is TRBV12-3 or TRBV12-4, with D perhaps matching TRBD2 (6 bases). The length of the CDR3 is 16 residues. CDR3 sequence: CVSSLVRGNSYNEQFF. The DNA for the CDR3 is TGCGTCAGCAGTTTGGTCCGGGGGAACTCCTACAATGAGCAGTTCTTC.

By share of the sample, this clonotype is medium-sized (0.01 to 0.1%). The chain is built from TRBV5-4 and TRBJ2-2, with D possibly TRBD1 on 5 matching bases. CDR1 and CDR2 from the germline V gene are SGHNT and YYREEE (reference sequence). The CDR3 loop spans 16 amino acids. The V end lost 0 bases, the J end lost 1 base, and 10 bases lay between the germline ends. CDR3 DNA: TGTGCCAGCAGCTTGGGGACAAATCGGAACACCGGGGAGCTGTTTTTT. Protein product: CASSLGTNRNTGELFF.

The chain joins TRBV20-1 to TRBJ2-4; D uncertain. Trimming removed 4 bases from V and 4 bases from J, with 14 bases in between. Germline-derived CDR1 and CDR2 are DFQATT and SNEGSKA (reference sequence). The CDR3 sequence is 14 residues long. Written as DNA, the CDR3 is TGCAGTGCTAATGAAGCTACCCCTAAAAACATTCAGTACTTC. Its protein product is CSANEATPKNIQYF.

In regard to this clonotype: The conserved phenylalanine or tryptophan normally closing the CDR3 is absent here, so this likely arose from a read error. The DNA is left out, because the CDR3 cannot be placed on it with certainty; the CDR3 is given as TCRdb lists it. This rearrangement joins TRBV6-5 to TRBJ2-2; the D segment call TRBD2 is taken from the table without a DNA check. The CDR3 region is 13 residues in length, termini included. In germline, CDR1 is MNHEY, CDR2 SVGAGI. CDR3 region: CASSYAGRGELLY.

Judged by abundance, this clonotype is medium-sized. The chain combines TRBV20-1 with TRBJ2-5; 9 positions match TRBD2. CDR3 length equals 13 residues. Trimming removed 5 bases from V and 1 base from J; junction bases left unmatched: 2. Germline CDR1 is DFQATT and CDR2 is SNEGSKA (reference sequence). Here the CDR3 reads CSAETSGQETQYF. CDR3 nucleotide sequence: TGCAGTGCTGAGACTAGCGGCCAAGAGACCCAGTACTTC.

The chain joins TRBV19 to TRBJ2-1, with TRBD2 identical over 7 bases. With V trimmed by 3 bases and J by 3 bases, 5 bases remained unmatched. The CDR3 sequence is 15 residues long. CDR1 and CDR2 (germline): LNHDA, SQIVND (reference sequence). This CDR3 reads CASSMLAGRYNEQFF. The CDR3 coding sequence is TGTGCCAGTAGTATGTTAGCGGGCCGCTACAATGAGCAGTTCTTC.

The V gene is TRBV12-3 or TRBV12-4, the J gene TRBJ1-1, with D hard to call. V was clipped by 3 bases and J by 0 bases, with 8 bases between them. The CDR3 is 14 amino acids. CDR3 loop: CASSFSPMNTEAFF. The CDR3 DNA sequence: TGTGCCAGCAGTTTCTCTCCCATGAACACTGAAGCTTTCTTT.

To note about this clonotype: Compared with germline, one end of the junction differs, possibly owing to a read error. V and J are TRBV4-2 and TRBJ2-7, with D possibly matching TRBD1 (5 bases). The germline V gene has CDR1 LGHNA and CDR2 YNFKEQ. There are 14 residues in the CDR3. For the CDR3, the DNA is TGTGCCAGCAGCCTACATCCAGGGCCCTACGAGGAGTACTTC. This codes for CASSLHPGPYEEYF.

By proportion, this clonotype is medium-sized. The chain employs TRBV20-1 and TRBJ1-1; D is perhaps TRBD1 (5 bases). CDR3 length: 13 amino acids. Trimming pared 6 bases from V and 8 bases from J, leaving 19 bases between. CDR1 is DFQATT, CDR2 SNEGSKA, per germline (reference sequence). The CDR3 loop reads CSAGMGPGGEAFF. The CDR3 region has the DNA TGCAGTGCCGGCATGGGGCCCGGGGGAGAAGCTTTCTTT.

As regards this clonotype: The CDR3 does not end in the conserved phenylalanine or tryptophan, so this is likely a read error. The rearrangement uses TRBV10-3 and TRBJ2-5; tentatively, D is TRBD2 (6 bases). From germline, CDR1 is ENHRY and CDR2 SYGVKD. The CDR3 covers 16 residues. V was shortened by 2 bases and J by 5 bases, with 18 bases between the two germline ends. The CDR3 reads CAISEPGTALFETQYL. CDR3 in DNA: TGTGCCATCAGTGAGCCGGGGACTGCGTTATTTGAGACCCAGTACCTC.

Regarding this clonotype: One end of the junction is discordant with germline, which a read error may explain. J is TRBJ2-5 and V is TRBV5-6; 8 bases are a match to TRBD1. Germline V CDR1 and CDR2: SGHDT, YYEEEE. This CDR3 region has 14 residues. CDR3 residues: CVSSLGTGQETQYF. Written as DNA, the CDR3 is TGTGTCAGCAGCCTCGGGACAGGTCAAGAGACCCAGTACTTC.

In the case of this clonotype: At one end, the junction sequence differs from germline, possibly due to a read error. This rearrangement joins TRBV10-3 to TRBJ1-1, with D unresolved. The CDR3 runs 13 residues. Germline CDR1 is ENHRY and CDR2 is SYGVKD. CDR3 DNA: TGTGCCATCAGTGATTCAGCGAAGACTGAGGCTTTCTTT. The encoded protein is CAISDSAKTEAFF.

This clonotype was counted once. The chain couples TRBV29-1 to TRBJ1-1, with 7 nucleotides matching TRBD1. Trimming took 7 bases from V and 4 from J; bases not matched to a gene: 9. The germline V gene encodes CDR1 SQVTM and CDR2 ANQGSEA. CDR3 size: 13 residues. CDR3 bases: TGCAGCGGACTCGACAGGGCTCTCACTGAAGCTTTCTTT. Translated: CSGLDRALTEAFF.

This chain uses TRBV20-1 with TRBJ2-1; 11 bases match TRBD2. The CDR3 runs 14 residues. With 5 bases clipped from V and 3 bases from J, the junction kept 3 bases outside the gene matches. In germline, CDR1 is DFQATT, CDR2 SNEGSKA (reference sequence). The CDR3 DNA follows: TGCAGTGCTCCCGGGACTAGCGGCTACAATGAGCAGTTCTTC. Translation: CSAPGTSGYNEQFF.

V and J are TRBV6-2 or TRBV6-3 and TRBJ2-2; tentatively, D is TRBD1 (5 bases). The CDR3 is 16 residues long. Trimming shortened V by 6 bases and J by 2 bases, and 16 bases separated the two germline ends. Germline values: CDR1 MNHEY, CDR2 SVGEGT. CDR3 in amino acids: CASSFSLDRNTGELFF. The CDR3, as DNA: TGTGCCAGCAGCTTCTCCTTAGACAGAAACACCGGGGAGCTGTTTTTT.